Listed below are T cell receptor beta chains from one sample, sequenced in a study of CD8 T cells in Susac syndrome. TCRdb reprocessed the immunoSEQ multiplex PCR reads with MiXCR, giving one entry per CDR3 protein. The top ten hold approximately 0.097% of the sample, which has about 200,000 distinct CDR3 sequences, roughly 96% seen once. The sample comprised CD4+ T cells from PBMCs. The receptors come from a human donor with multiple sclerosis. Both conserved end residues are part of each CDR3. The order of the fields is V gene, D gene, clone size, J gene, CDR3 DNA, CDR3 protein. The D gene is left open where the match is weak. Only part of the rows carry a size: once, few, many, or a class if the clone is expanded.

V gene: TRBV5-1; D gene: TRBD1; clone size: NA; J gene: TRBJ2-5; CDR3 DNA: TGCGCCAGCAGCTCGGGACAGGGCGAAGAGACCCAGTACTTC; CDR3 protein: CASSSGQGEETQYF
V gene: TRBV20-1; D gene: NA; clone size: NA; J gene: TRBJ1-6; CDR3 DNA: TGCAGTGCTAGAGATTTTGCCGGGACTTATTCACCCCTCCACTTT; CDR3 protein: CSARDFAGTYSPLHF
V gene: TRBV20-1; D gene: NA; clone size: NA; J gene: TRBJ1-1; CDR3 DNA: TGCAGTGCCAGAGATAGCGGTGCGGGTGGTTACACTGAAGCTTTCTTT; CDR3 protein: CSARDSGAGGYTEAFF
V gene: TRBV3-1; D gene: NA; clone size: NA; J gene: TRBJ2-3; CDR3 DNA: TGTGCCAGCTGTCTTGGCAACGTGAATACGCAGTATTTT; CDR3 protein: CASCLGNVNTQYF
V gene: TRBV5-4; D gene: NA; clone size: NA; J gene: TRBJ2-5; CDR3 DNA: TGTGCCAGCAGTCACAGGGTCGGGGAGACCCAGTACTTC; CDR3 protein: CASSHRVGETQYF
V gene: TRBV7-9; D gene: NA; clone size: NA; J gene: TRBJ1-1; CDR3 DNA: TGTGCCAGCGACGATTGGAGGGATGGTGCTTTCTTT; CDR3 protein: CASDDWRDGAFF
V gene: TRBV25-1; D gene: NA; clone size: NA; J gene: TRBJ1-1; CDR3 DNA: TGTGCCAGCAGTGAATATGGGGCAGGGAACACTGAAGCTTTCTTT; CDR3 protein: CASSEYGAGNTEAFF
V gene: TRBV24-1; D gene: NA; clone size: NA; J gene: TRBJ2-5; CDR3 DNA: TGTGCCACCAGTGATTGGGGGGCAGAAGAGACCCAGTACTTC; CDR3 protein: CATSDWGAEETQYF
V gene: TRBV7-9; D gene: NA; clone size: NA; J gene: TRBJ2-2; CDR3 DNA: TGTGCCAGCAGCCCACCGGGGTACACCGGGGAGCTGTTTTTT; CDR3 protein: CASSPPGYTGELFF
V gene: TRBV7-2; D gene: TRBD1; clone size: NA; J gene: TRBJ2-7; CDR3 DNA: TGTGCCAGCAGACCACCGGGACAGGGTTACGAGCAGTACTTC; CDR3 protein: CASRPPGQGYEQYF
V gene: TRBV11-3; D gene: NA; clone size: NA; J gene: TRBJ1-1; CDR3 DNA: TGTGCCAGCACTCCCGAGAGGGTCTCCACTGAAGCTTTCTTT; CDR3 protein: CASTPERVSTEAFF
V gene: TRBV24-1; D gene: NA; clone size: NA; J gene: TRBJ2-7; CDR3 DNA: TGTGCCACCAGTGCGGCAGGGAAAGACTACGAGCAGTACTTC; CDR3 protein: CATSAAGKDYEQYF
V gene: TRBV27; D gene: NA; clone size: few; J gene: TRBJ1-1; CDR3 DNA: TGTGCCAGCAGTTTAAGGGGAACTGAAGCTTTCTTT; CDR3 protein: CASSLRGTEAFF
V gene: TRBV15; D gene: TRBD2; clone size: NA; J gene: TRBJ2-7; CDR3 DNA: TGTGCCACCAGCAGGGAACTAGCGGGGGGCGACGAGCAGTACTTC; CDR3 protein: CATSRELAGGDEQYF
V gene: TRBV12-5; D gene: NA; clone size: NA; J gene: TRBJ1-3; CDR3 DNA: TGTGCTAGTGGTTTGCCAAACGTGGGAAGCGGTATTACCTCCATATATTTT; CDR3 protein: CASGLPNVGSGITSIYF
V gene: TRBV20-1; D gene: TRBD2; clone size: NA; J gene: TRBJ2-7; CDR3 DNA: TGCAGTGCTTCGGGGACTAGCGGGGCCAGCTCCTACGAGCAGTACTTC; CDR3 protein: CSASGTSGASSYEQYF
V gene: TRBV29-1; D gene: NA; clone size: NA; J gene: TRBJ1-4; CDR3 DNA: TGCAGCGTTGCCGGGGTTGATGAAAAACTGTTTTTT; CDR3 protein: CSVAGVDEKLFF
V gene: TRBV10-2; D gene: NA; clone size: NA; J gene: TRBJ2-6; CDR3 DNA: TGCGCCAGCAGTGAGTCGCTTCTACGAAGATCTGGGGCCAACGTCCTGACTTTC; CDR3 protein: CASSESLLRRSGANVLTF
V gene: TRBV19; D gene: NA; clone size: NA; J gene: TRBJ1-1; CDR3 DNA: TGTGCCAGTAGTATTTGGCGGAACACTGAAGCTTTCTTT; CDR3 protein: CASSIWRNTEAFF
V gene: TRBV18; D gene: NA; clone size: NA; J gene: TRBJ2-7; CDR3 DNA: TGTGCCAGCTCACCAGAAAAGCCGGGACGCATACTGTACTTC; CDR3 protein: CASSPEKPGRILYF
V gene: TRBV5-1; D gene: TRBD2; clone size: NA; J gene: TRBJ2-5; CDR3 DNA: TGCGCCAGCAGCTTGGGGACTAGCCCAGAGACCCAGTACTTC; CDR3 protein: CASSLGTSPETQYF
V gene: TRBV19; D gene: NA; clone size: NA; J gene: TRBJ2-4; CDR3 DNA: TGTGCCAGTAGTAACTGGGGCATGGTCGACATTCAGTACTTC; CDR3 protein: CASSNWGMVDIQYF
V gene: TRBV25-1; D gene: NA; clone size: NA; J gene: TRBJ1-2; CDR3 DNA: TGTGCCAGCAGCTCCAATTATGGGCGAGGGCCCGGCTACACCTTC; CDR3 protein: CASSSNYGRGPGYTF
V gene: TRBV5-4; D gene: NA; clone size: NA; J gene: TRBJ1-6; CDR3 DNA: TGTGCCAGCAGCTTGGTCGGGACGGATAATTCACCCCTCCACTTT; CDR3 protein: CASSLVGTDNSPLHF
V gene: TRBV3-1; D gene: NA; clone size: NA; J gene: TRBJ2-3; CDR3 DNA: TGTGCCAGCAGCCAAGATCGGTCCCTCCAGCAGTATTTT; CDR3 protein: CASSQDRSLQQYF
V gene: TRBV12-3/TRBV12-4; D gene: NA; clone size: NA; J gene: TRBJ2-5; CDR3 DNA: TGTGCCAGCACCTCGGGGGCCGGGGGTCAAGAGACCCAGTACTTC; CDR3 protein: CASTSGAGGQETQYF
V gene: TRBV7-3; D gene: NA; clone size: NA; J gene: TRBJ1-1; CDR3 DNA: TGTGCCAGCAGCTTCGACCCGAACACTGAAGCTTTCTTT; CDR3 protein: CASSFDPNTEAFF